This T cell receptor beta chain originates from a study of cytomegalovirus exposure and HLA in healthy donors. Study-level points and caveats: Some TCR beta chains (roughly 160 of them) were listed as cytomegalovirus-associated.

A word on this clone: The antigen remains unidentified.

A multiplex PCR was run with 60 Vbeta primers and 13 Jbeta primers. Assay used: immunoSEQ multiplex PCR; TCRdb lists only in-frame clones, some missing. The sample has around 120,000 clones, 80% to 85% seen once. Germline loops: CDR1 SGHRS, CDR2 YFSETQ. Deletions cut 0 bases from V and 7 bases from J, with 4 bases between. The CDR3 is 11 residues long. The study did not record CMV serostatus for this donor. The chain combines TRBV5-1 with TRBJ1-1; D is unresolved. The receptor was isolated from a human donor in good health. The source material was PBMCs. For the CDR3, the DNA is TGCGCCAGCAGCTTGGACGGTGAAGCTTTCTTT. Its protein product is CASSLDGEAFF.